The 14 T cell receptor beta chains below come from one sample, sequenced in a study of Graves' ophthalmopathy and Graves' hyperthyroidism. Beta-chain TCR CDR3 regions were amplified from RNA transcripts. Following a first-round RT-PCR that used HTBI primers, a second-round multiplex PCR was carried out. TCRdb reprocessed the multiplex PCR reads with MiXCR, giving one entry per CDR3 protein. The profile shows around 1.1 million distinct CDR3 sequences, 36% of them singletons. The source material was peripheral blood or thyroid tissue (not recorded which). The receptors were sampled from an adult man with Graves' hyperthyroidism.

This clonotype was counted many times. J is TRBJ1-1 and V is TRBV12-3 or TRBV12-4; D call uncertain. The V end lost 4 bases, the J end lost 2 bases, and 11 bases lay between the germline ends. The CDR3 spans 14 residues. Here the CDR3 DNA reads TGTGCCAGCAGTTCCAGTGATGACAACACTGAAGCTTTCTTT. Protein sequence: CASSSSDDNTEAFF.

This rearrangement joins TRBV20-1 to TRBJ1-2; tentatively, D is TRBD1 (5 bases). The V gene lost 1 base and the J gene lost 8 bases, with 14 bases spanning the gap. Germline values: CDR1 DFQATT, CDR2 SNEGSKA (reference sequence). The CDR3 length is 13 residues. The CDR3 DNA follows: TGCAGTGCTAGAGTTGACAGCTTTCAGGGCTACACCTTC. It specifies CSARVDSFQGYTF.

This clonotype was observed a few times. V usage is TRBV14 and J usage is TRBJ2-7; D not certain. Germline V gene sequence: CDR1 SGHDN, CDR2 FVKESK. The V end was cut by 2 bases, the J end by 1 base, with 15 bases between. This CDR3 spans 16 amino acids. CDR3 DNA sequence: TGTGCCAGCAGCCAAATCCAGGCAGGATCTTCCTACGAGCAGTACTTC. This sequence encodes CASSQIQAGSSYEQYF. Using reference TRBV14 and TRBJ2-7 for the parts outside the CDR3, the full variable domain is EAGVTQFPSHSVIEKGQTVTLRCDPISGHDNLYWYRRVMGKEIKFLLHFVKESKQDESGMPNNRFLAERTGGTYSTLKVQPAELEDSGVYFCASSQIQAGSSYEQYFGPGTRLTVT.

This chain uses TRBV20-1 with TRBJ2-7; perhaps TRBD2 as D (7 bases). The CDR3 loop spans 14 amino acids. V dropped 4 bases and J dropped 5 bases, with 18 bases sitting between them. Germline CDR1 DFQATT, CDR2 SNEGSKA (reference sequence). The CDR3 DNA follows: TGCAGTGCTACTCCCGGGGGGCAAGAGGACGAGCAGTACTTC. Its translation: CSATPGGQEDEQYF.

The chain employs TRBV7-9 and TRBJ2-5; 16 nucleotides agree with TRBD2. CDR1 and CDR2 from the germline V gene are SEHNR and FQNEAQ (reference sequence). This CDR3 has 17 residues. Trimming took 5 bases from V and 3 from J; bases not matched to a gene: 6. CDR3 loop: CASSVSGTSGREETQYF. The CDR3 DNA reads TGTGCCAGCAGCGTTTCCGGGACTAGCGGGAGGGAAGAGACCCAGTACTTC.

The chain couples TRBV6-5 to TRBJ2-2; TRBD1 might be the D (5 bases). The CDR3 has 15 residues. The V gene lost 2 bases and the J gene lost 2 bases, with 9 bases spanning the gap. CDR1 is MNHEY and CDR2 is SVGAGI in the germline V gene. CDR3 DNA: TGTGCCAGCAGTTACGACGGACAAAACACCGGGGAGCTGTTTTTT. Protein: CASSYDGQNTGELFF.

This clonotype was seen a single time. This chain links TRBV20-1 with TRBJ2-2; 8 bases align to TRBD1. Germline CDR1 is DFQATT and CDR2 is SNEGSKA (reference sequence). The CDR3 runs 15 residues. Trimming cost V 2 bases and J 1 base; bases outside gene matches: 3. The CDR3 DNA is TGCAGTGCTAGATCGGGACAGGAGAACACCGGGGAGCTGTTTTTT. This codes for CSARSGQENTGELFF.

This clonotype was seen more than once but under ten times. This chain uses TRBV20-1 with TRBJ2-7, with 11 bases identical to TRBD2. Germline CDR1 DFQATT, CDR2 SNEGSKA (reference sequence). V lost 7 bases to trimming and J lost 4 bases; unmatched junction nucleotides: 6. This CDR3 is 13 amino acids long. CDR3 sequence: CSVTSGSSYEQYF. The CDR3 DNA sequence: TGCAGTGTTACTAGCGGGAGTTCTTACGAGCAGTACTTC.

CDR3 bases: TGTGCCAGCAGTGGTCTCCAACAGGGACAGCGGTATGGCTACACCTTC. Translating gives CASSGLQQGQRYGYTF. The V call is TRBV6-2 or TRBV6-3, the J call TRBJ1-2; 7 bases map to TRBD1. Germline-derived CDR1 and CDR2 are MNHEY and SVGEGT. This CDR3 has 16 amino acids. Trimming cost V 5 bases and J 5 bases; bases outside gene matches: 14.

This clonotype has more than one count but fewer than ten. The rearrangement joins TRBV9 to TRBJ2-2; D gene ambiguous. Germline loops: CDR1 SGDLS, CDR2 YYNGEE. The CDR3 is 15 amino acids. The V end lost 3 bases, the J end lost 0 bases, and 9 bases lay between the germline ends. CDR3 in amino acids: CASSDPSANTGELFF. The CDR3 coding sequence is TGTGCCAGCAGCGACCCCTCGGCGAACACCGGGGAGCTGTTTTTT.

This clonotype turned up a few times. The genes are TRBV6-5 and TRBJ2-2, with D possibly being TRBD1 or TRBD2 (5 bases each). This CDR3 is 16 amino acids long. Germline CDR1 is MNHEY and CDR2 is SVGAGI. Deletions cut 6 bases from V and 5 bases from J, with 19 bases between. CDR3 nucleotides: TGTGCCAGCAGGAAGAGGGGAGATGTGTGGACCGGGGAGCTGTTTTTT. This codes for CASRKRGDVWTGELFF.

The genes are TRBV19 and TRBJ2-6, with 15 bases matching TRBD2. The germline CDR1 and CDR2 sequences are LNHDA and SQIVND (reference sequence). The J segment lost 8 bases and the V segment lost 9 bases, leaving 8 bases of the junction unmatched. This CDR3 is 16 amino acids long. The CDR3 DNA reads TGTGCCAGCGAGTCCGGGACTAGCGGGGGGTCCAACGTCCTGACTTTC. The encoded protein is CASESGTSGGSNVLTF.

The CDR3 DNA is TGTGCCAGCAGCTATCTCCGCTCAGGGGACACTGAAGCTTTCTTT. The encoded protein is CASSYLRSGDTEAFF. V usage is TRBV7-2 and J usage is TRBJ1-1, with D tentatively TRBD1 (6 bases). Germline V lookup: CDR1 SGHTA, CDR2 FQGNSA. The CDR3 is made up of 15 amino acids. Trimming left V 4 bases short and J 3 bases short, with 15 bases between.

The chain joins TRBV7-2 to TRBJ1-5; no reliable D call. In germline, CDR1 is SGHTA, CDR2 FQGNSA. The germline V and J ends were trimmed by 11 bases and 3 bases, with 23 bases remaining between them. CDR3 length: 16 amino acids. CDR3 sequence (DNA): TGTGCCTGGAGTGTACGCGGGATCGGATACAATCAGCCCCAGCATTTT. Translation: CAWSVRGIGYNQPQHF.